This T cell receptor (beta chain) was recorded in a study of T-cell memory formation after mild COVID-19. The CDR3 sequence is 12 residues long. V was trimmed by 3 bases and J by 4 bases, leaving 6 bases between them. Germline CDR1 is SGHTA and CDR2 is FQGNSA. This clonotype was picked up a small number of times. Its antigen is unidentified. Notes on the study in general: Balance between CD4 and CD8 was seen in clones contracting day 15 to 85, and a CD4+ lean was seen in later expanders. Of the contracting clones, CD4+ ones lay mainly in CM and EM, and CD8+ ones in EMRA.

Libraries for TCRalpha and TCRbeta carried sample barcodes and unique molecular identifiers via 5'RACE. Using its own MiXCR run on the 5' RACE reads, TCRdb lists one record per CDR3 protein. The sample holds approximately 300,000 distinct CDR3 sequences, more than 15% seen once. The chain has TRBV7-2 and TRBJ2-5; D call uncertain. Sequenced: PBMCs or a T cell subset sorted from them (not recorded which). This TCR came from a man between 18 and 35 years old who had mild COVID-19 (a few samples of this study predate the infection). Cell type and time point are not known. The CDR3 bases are TGTGCCAGCAGCTTGGGGATAGAGACCCAGTACTTC. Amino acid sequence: CASSLGIETQYF. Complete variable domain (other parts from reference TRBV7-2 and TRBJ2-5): GAGVSQSPSNKVTEKGKDVELRCDPISGHTALYWYRQSLGQGLEFLIYFQGNSAPDKSGLPSDRFSAERTGGSVSTLTIQRTQQEDSAVYLCASSLGIETQYFGPGTRLLVL.